This TCR beta chain was identified during a study of OX40 agonist ivuxolimab in advanced cancers. Method: immunoSEQ multiplex PCR; TCRdb's copy keeps in-frame clones and lacks some. The table includes tens of thousands of clones, roughly 82% detected once. Trimming cost V 3 bases and J 5 bases, with 13 bases left between them. The germline V gene encodes CDR1 MNHNS and CDR2 SASEGT. This CDR3 region has 14 residues. Sequenced here: CD4+ or CD8+ T cells sorted from blood, sampled in a trial of the OX40 agonist ivuxolimab. This sequence originates from an adult with an advanced solid tumor such as melanoma, head and neck, liver or kidney cancer. V is TRBV6-1 and J is TRBJ1-2, with a weak D call TRBD1 (6 bases). CDR3 nucleotide sequence: TGTGCCAGCAGTGAGGGGGGCGCCGTGTATGGCTACACCTTC. Its translation is CASSEGGAVYGYTF.